This entry lists 21 T cell receptor beta chains sequenced from one sample in a study of cytomegalovirus exposure and HLA in healthy donors. The PCR ran on 60 Vbeta and 13 Jbeta primers. Method: immunoSEQ multiplex PCR; TCRdb's copy keeps in-frame clones and lacks some. The data show hundreds of thousands of clones, approximately 80% seen once. The specimen was PBMCs. Every receptor here comes from a middle-aged woman in good health and CMV-seronegative.

The rearrangement links TRBV5-1 to TRBJ1-1, with 9 nucleotides matching TRBD1. Germline CDR1 reads SGHRS; CDR2 reads YFSETQ. The CDR3 has 16 residues. The junction had 6 bases not matched to a gene; V was cut back by 3 bases and J by 0 bases. The CDR3 coding sequence is TGCGCCAGCAGCTGGGGGGACAGGGCAATGAACACTGAAGCTTTCTTT. This translates into CASSWGDRAMNTEAFF.

This chain connects TRBV15 to TRBJ1-1; D not resolved. Trimming stripped 2 bases from V and 3 bases from J, with 13 bases between. Germline CDR1 is LNHNV and CDR2 is YYDKDF (reference sequence). CDR3 length: 15 residues. The CDR3 coding sequence is TGTGCCACCAGCAGACCGACAATCACGGACACTGAAGCTTTCTTT. This gives the protein CATSRPTITDTEAFF.

The rearrangement links TRBV11-2 to TRBJ2-1, with 12 bases lining up with TRBD2. Trimming removed 5 bases from V and 7 bases from J; junction bases left unmatched: 15. The germline V gene encodes CDR1 SGHAT and CDR2 FQNNGV. This CDR3 is 18 amino acids long. CDR3 sequence reads: CASSPRPPTSGGFNEQFF. The CDR3 DNA reads TGTGCCAGCAGCCCTAGGCCCCCTACTAGCGGGGGGTTTAATGAGCAGTTCTTC. Full variable domain (rest looked up from reference TRBV11-2 and TRBJ2-1): EAGVAQSPRYKIIEKRQSVAFWCNPISGHATLYWYQQILGQGPKLLIQFQNNGVVDDSQLPKDRFSAERLKGVDSTLKIQPAKLEDSAVYLCASSPRPPTSGGFNEQFFGPGTRLTVL.

Notes on this clone: The junction departs from germline at one end; a sequencing error may be responsible. CDR3 nucleotide sequence: TGTTCCAGCAGCGTTGGGACAGGTGAAGCTTTCTTT. Its translation: CSSSVGTGEAFF. The V gene is TRBV7-9, the J gene TRBJ1-1; the match to TRBD1 covers 8 bases. CDR1 is SEHNR, CDR2 FQNEAQ, per germline (reference sequence). CDR3 size: 12 residues.

This clone was detected only once. The chain combines TRBV4-1 with TRBJ2-1, with TRBD2 matching over 12 bases. CDR1 and CDR2 from the germline V gene are MGHRA and YSYEKL. This CDR3 has 17 amino acids. With V trimmed by 0 bases and J by 9 bases, 9 bases remained unmatched. CDR3 loop: CASSQDFPSGGAIEQFF. Written as DNA, the CDR3 is TGCGCCAGCAGCCAAGATTTCCCTAGCGGGGGGGCTATTGAGCAGTTCTTC.

This sequence joins TRBV19 and TRBJ1-2; 9 nucleotides align to TRBD1. CDR1 LNHDA and CDR2 SQIVND come from the germline V gene (reference sequence). The CDR3 sequence is 13 residues long. Germline trimming cut 6 bases from V and 4 bases from J; bases unmatched to any gene: 3. The CDR3, as DNA: TGTGCCAGTAGGGGACAGGGCTCCTATGGCTACACCTTC. It translates to CASRGQGSYGYTF.

The J gene is TRBJ1-5, the V gene TRBV6-1, with D hard to call. This CDR3 has 14 residues. V lost 6 bases and J lost 6, with 15 bases in between. Germline values: CDR1 MNHNS, CDR2 SASEGT. CDR3 DNA: TGTGCCAGCAGGAGGAGGGAGGGCGGTCAGCCCCAGCATTTT. It is translated as CASRRREGGQPQHF.

This clone was recorded a few times. The chain couples TRBV11-2 to TRBJ1-2; D is unresolved. CDR3 size: 15 residues. Per germline, CDR1 SGHAT and CDR2 FQNNGV. V was shortened by 0 bases and J by 8 bases, with 16 bases between the two germline ends. Here the CDR3 DNA reads TGTGCCAGCAGCTTAGATGGAGCGGATTCGGCGGGCTACACCTTC. As protein: CASSLDGADSAGYTF. The full variable domain, its missing parts supplied by reference TRBV11-2 and TRBJ1-2, is EAGVAQSPRYKIIEKRQSVAFWCNPISGHATLYWYQQILGQGPKLLIQFQNNGVVDDSQLPKDRFSAERLKGVDSTLKIQPAKLEDSAVYLCASSLDGADSAGYTFGSGTRLTVV.

The rearrangement joins TRBV9 to TRBJ1-1; possible D gene TRBD1, 5 bases. CDR3 length: 14 residues. V was cut by 3 bases and J by 8 bases, with 17 bases left in between. The germline CDR1 and CDR2 sequences are SGDLS and YYNGEE. CDR3 nucleotide sequence: TGTGCCAGCAGCGCTAATACAGGCCCCGGGGAAGCTTTCTTT. This translates into CASSANTGPGEAFF.

Only one count was recorded for this clone. Germline is not matched at one junction end, which may reflect a read error. V usage is TRBV7-9 and J usage is TRBJ1-2; weak D call: TRBD1 (6 bases). Germline CDR1 is SEHNR and CDR2 is FQNEAQ (reference sequence). The CDR3 is made up of 14 amino acids. CDR3 DNA sequence: TGTGCCGGCAGCCTTCCGGGGACACCCTATGGCTACACCTTC. Its protein is CAGSLPGTPYGYTF.

In DNA, the CDR3 is TGTGCCAGCAGCCCGCGACAGGGGGCACGAACTGAAGCTTTCTTT. Translation: CASSPRQGARTEAFF. This chain links TRBV6-5 with TRBJ1-1; 10 bases match TRBD1. CDR3 length: 15 amino acids. CDR1 MNHEY and CDR2 SVGAGI come from the germline V gene. The V segment lost 6 bases and the J segment 5 bases; nucleotides outside the gene matches: 9.

The chain carries TRBV6-5 and TRBJ1-6, with 8 bases matching TRBD1. CDR3 size: 14 residues. V lost 5 bases and J lost 6; bases outside the gene matches: 3. CDR1 is MNHEY, CDR2 SVGAGI, per germline. The CDR3 region is CASSRTGLNSPLHF. As DNA, the CDR3 is TGTGCCAGCAGTCGGACAGGGCTTAATTCACCCCTCCACTTT.

The rearrangement links TRBV19 to TRBJ1-2; 7 positions agree with TRBD1. Germline V gene sequence: CDR1 LNHDA, CDR2 SQIVND (reference sequence). J lost 8 bases, V lost 4 bases, and 1 base had no gene match. This CDR3 is 11 amino acids long. CDR3 coding DNA: TGTGCCAGTAGTACGACAGGGGGCTACACCTTC. Its protein product is CASSTTGGYTF. Using reference TRBV19 and TRBJ1-2 for the parts outside the CDR3, the full variable domain is DGGITQSPKYLFRKEGQNVTLSCEQNLNHDAMYWYRQDPGQGLRLIYYSQIVNDFQKGDIAEGYSVSREKKESFPLTVTSAQKNPTAFYLCASSTTGGYTFGSGTRLTVV.

This chain joins TRBV5-1 and TRBJ2-5; 7 bases agree with TRBD2. This CDR3 is built from 16 residues. Germline CDR1 SGHRS, CDR2 YFSETQ. Germline trimming cut 6 bases from V and 5 bases from J; bases unmatched to any gene: 16. The DNA of the CDR3 is TGCGCCAGCACCCGGGCCGGACGGCCCGGGAGGGAGACCCAGTACTTC. Translating gives CASTRAGRPGRETQYF. Looking up the rest from reference TRBV5-1 and TRBJ2-5 gives the full variable domain: KAGVTQTPRYLIKTRGQQVTLSCSPISGHRSVSWYQQTPGQGLQFLFEYFSETQRNKGNFPGRFSGRQFSNSRSEMNVSTLELGDSALYLCASTRAGRPGRETQYFGPGTRLLVL.

This sequence joins TRBV9 and TRBJ2-1, with TRBD2 identical over 11 bases. This CDR3 has 16 amino acids. The V gene's germline CDR1 is SGDLS and CDR2 YYNGEE. V dropped 0 bases and J dropped 6; count of bases not matched to a gene: 5. The CDR3 is CASSVAPGLAGNEQFF. The DNA of the CDR3 is TGTGCCAGCAGCGTAGCTCCCGGACTAGCGGGCAATGAGCAGTTCTTC.

The V call is TRBV2, the J call TRBJ2-7; TRBD2 matches 12 bases. CDR1 SNHLY and CDR2 FYNNEI come from the germline V gene. V dropped 5 bases and J dropped 1; count of bases not matched to a gene: 6. The CDR3 has 16 residues. This CDR3 reads CASSPGLAGWSYEQYF. Written as DNA, the CDR3 is TGTGCCAGCAGTCCTGGACTAGCGGGGTGGTCCTACGAGCAGTACTTC.

The chain links TRBV7-2 to TRBJ1-4; maybe TRBD1 (5 bases). CDR3 length equals 15 residues. Germline V gene sequence: CDR1 SGHTA, CDR2 FQGNSA. V dropped 1 base and J dropped 4 bases, with 10 bases sitting between them. The CDR3 here is CASSLGGSDNEKLFF. The DNA for the CDR3 is TGTGCCAGCAGCTTAGGGGGCTCAGATAATGAAAAACTGTTTTTT.

V is TRBV6-5 and J is TRBJ1-6, with 8 bases identical to TRBD1. The J segment lost 9 bases and the V segment lost 2 bases, leaving 6 bases of the junction unmatched. The CDR3 loop spans 15 amino acids. The V gene's germline CDR1 is MNHEY and CDR2 SVGAGI. As DNA, the CDR3 is TGTGCCAGCAGTTACCAGGGGGCGGTAGGTTCACCCCTCCACTTT. Translated: CASSYQGAVGSPLHF.

This chain joins TRBV30 and TRBJ1-3; perhaps TRBD1 as D (6 bases). The V and J ends lost 3 bases and 2 bases respectively, with 8 bases between them. This CDR3 is 13 amino acids long. Germline-derived CDR1 and CDR2 are GTSNPN and SVGIG (reference sequence). CDR3 sequence reads: CAWRAGAGNTIYF. The CDR3, as DNA: TGTGCCTGGAGGGCAGGGGCTGGAAACACCATATATTTT.

The chain has TRBV11-3 and TRBJ1-1; a weak D match, TRBD1 (6 bases). Germline V gives CDR1 SGHNT, CDR2 YENEEA. The V gene lost 5 bases and the J gene lost 0 bases, with 13 bases spanning the gap. The length of the CDR3 is 15 residues. The chain's CDR3 is CASSPGTLLNTEAFF. The CDR3 region has the DNA TGTGCCAGCAGCCCCGGGACACTCCTGAACACTGAAGCTTTCTTT.

This chain links TRBV6-1 with TRBJ1-2, with D uncertain. With 8 bases removed from V and 13 bases from J, the gap between germline ends came to 20 bases. CDR3 length equals 12 residues. Germline-derived CDR1 and CDR2 are MNHNS and SASEGT. Here the CDR3 reads CASQRLHLTRTF. The CDR3 DNA reads TGTGCCAGCCAGCGACTGCACCTAACCCGCACCTTC.